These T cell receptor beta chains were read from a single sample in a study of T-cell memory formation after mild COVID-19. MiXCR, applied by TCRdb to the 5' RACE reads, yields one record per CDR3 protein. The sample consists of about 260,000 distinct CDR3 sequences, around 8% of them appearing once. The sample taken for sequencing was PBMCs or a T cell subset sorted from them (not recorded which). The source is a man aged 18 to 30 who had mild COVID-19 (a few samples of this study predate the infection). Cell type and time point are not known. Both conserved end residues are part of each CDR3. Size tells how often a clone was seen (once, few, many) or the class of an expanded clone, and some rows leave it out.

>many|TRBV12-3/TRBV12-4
CASSRTGGVQETQYF
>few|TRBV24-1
CATQKRGSTDTQYF
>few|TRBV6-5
CASGRRSSTDTQYF
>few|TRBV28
CASIGAGWKGNQPQHF
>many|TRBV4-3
CASSKYGQGDNEQFF
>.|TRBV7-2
CASSPGTPSADTQYF
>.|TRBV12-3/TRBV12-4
CASTSGLQIAEAFF
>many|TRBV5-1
CASSSTGKAFF
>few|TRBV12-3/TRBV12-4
CASSPRVHTSNEQFF
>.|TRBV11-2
CASSLGRDRSGSTDTQYF
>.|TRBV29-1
CSVRMKDRAKAEAFF
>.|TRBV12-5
CASGPDWRANEQFF
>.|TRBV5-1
CASKQGARETQYF
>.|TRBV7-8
CASSYSPQGGPPLHF
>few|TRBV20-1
CSATAGGFTEAFF
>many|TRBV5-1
CASRIEWDLETQYF
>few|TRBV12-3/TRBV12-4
CASGRTVGYNEQFF
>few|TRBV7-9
CASSLVLMDTEEAFF
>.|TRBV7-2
CASRPRARRDGYTF
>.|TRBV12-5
CASGLVQGALSYNEQFF
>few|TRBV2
CASSGLDRDLAGNTIYF
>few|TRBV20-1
CSASAGLYNEQFF
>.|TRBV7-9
CASSPPQGSYTF
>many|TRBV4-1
CASSQDPSGELFF
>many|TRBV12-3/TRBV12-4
CASSTLGWEQFF
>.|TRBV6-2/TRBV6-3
CASSQSLGGHQPQHF
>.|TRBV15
CATSPSRGTADTQYF
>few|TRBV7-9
CASSLGTTGAGDEQYF
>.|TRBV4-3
CASSQSDGGLATDTQYF
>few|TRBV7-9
CASSLEGHPIYEQYF
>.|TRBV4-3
CASSQDRGASQDTQYF
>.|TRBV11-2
CASSFGQGDNEQFF
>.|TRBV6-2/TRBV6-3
CASTPLEQETQYF
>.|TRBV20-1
CSAGESGNQPQHF